This T cell receptor (beta chain) stems from a study of blood T cell repertoires in COVID-19. Study at large: Samples representing acute and convalescent COVID-19 were sourced from the United States, Italy and Spain. From T cells, B-cell-depleted T cells, or PBMCs came the material, which was cDNA or gDNA.

Assay used: immunoSEQ multiplex PCR; TCRdb lists only in-frame clones, some missing. The sample holds about 160,000 clones, about nine tenths seen once. Germline V CDR1 and CDR2: LGHDT, YNNKEL (reference sequence). V was pared by 1 base and J by 4 bases, with 5 bases between. CDR3 length: 14 residues. The source is a woman in her seventies with acute or convalescent COVID-19. This chain links TRBV3-1 (or the pseudogene TRBV3-2) with TRBJ1-6; no reliable D call. Sequences were obtained from peripheral blood. CDR3: CASSQAGYNSPLHF. CDR3 sequence (DNA): TGTGCCAGCAGCCAAGCGGGGTATAATTCACCCCTCCACTTT.